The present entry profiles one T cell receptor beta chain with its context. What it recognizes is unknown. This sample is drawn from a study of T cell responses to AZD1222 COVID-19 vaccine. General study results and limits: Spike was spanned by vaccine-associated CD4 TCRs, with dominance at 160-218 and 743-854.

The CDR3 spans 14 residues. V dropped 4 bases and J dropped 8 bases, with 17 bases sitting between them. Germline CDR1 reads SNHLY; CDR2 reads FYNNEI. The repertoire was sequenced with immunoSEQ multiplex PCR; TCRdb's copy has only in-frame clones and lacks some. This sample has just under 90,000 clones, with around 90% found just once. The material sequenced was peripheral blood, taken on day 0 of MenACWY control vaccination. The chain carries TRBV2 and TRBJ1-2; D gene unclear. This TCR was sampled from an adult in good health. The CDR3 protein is CASSGSSPLGGYTF. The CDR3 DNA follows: TGTGCCAGCAGTGGGTCTTCTCCCTTGGGAGGCTACACCTTC.